A selection of T cell receptor beta chains follows, all from one sample in a study of cytomegalovirus exposure and HLA in healthy donors. Repertoires were generated with immunoSEQ multiplex PCR, while TCRdb's copy carries only in-frame clones and drops some. Of about 140,000 clones listed, roughly four fifths are singletons. Sequences were obtained from PBMCs. The receptors stem from a woman aged 45 to 65 in good health and CMV-seronegative. CDR3s include the opening cysteine and the closing phenylalanine or tryptophan. The order of the fields is D gene, clone size, J gene, V gene, CDR3 protein, CDR3 DNA. The D gene is left open where the match is weak. Clone size is stated in some rows and not others, as once, few, many or a class when expanded.

D gene: TRBD1
clone size: -
J gene: TRBJ1-2
V gene: TRBV6-1
CDR3 protein: CASRPGQGMYGYTF
CDR3 DNA: TGTGCCAGCAGACCGGGACAGGGGATGTATGGCTACACCTTC

D gene: -
clone size: -
J gene: TRBJ2-4
V gene: TRBV19
CDR3 protein: CASSIGGRANIQYF
CDR3 DNA: TGTGCCAGTAGTATAGGAGGCAGGGCAAACATTCAGTACTTC

D gene: TRBD2
clone size: -
J gene: TRBJ2-1
V gene: TRBV18
CDR3 protein: CASSSSPRGGYNEQFF
CDR3 DNA: TGTGCCAGCTCATCCTCCCCGCGGGGGGGCTACAATGAGCAGTTCTTC

D gene: -
clone size: -
J gene: TRBJ1-4
V gene: TRBV18
CDR3 protein: CASSPPTGVGEKLFF
CDR3 DNA: TGTGCCAGCTCACCACCGACGGGGGTGGGTGAAAAACTGTTTTTT

D gene: -
clone size: once
J gene: TRBJ1-1
V gene: TRBV5-1
CDR3 protein: CASSFWGDTEAFF
CDR3 DNA: TGCGCCAGCAGCTTTTGGGGGGACACTGAAGCTTTCTTT

D gene: TRBD1
clone size: few
J gene: TRBJ2-2
V gene: TRBV5-1
CDR3 protein: CASSWTGTGAGELFF
CDR3 DNA: TGCGCCAGCAGCTGGACCGGGACAGGGGCCGGGGAGCTGTTTTTT

D gene: -
clone size: -
J gene: TRBJ1-6
V gene: TRBV5-4
CDR3 protein: CASSPGGAYYNSPLHF
CDR3 DNA: TGTGCCAGCAGCCCCGGTGGGGCATACTATAATTCACCCCTCCACTTT

D gene: TRBD1
clone size: -
J gene: TRBJ2-5
V gene: TRBV5-4
CDR3 protein: CASSLGGGQGETQYF
CDR3 DNA: TGTGCCAGCAGCTTGGGAGGGGGACAGGGAGAGACCCAGTACTTC

D gene: -
clone size: -
J gene: TRBJ1-6
V gene: TRBV21-1
CDR3 protein: CASSKGGTPNSPLHF
CDR3 DNA: TGTGCCAGCAGCAAAGGGGGGACTCCAAATTCACCCCTCCACTTT

D gene: -
clone size: -
J gene: TRBJ2-5
V gene: TRBV7-3
CDR3 protein: CASSPGAQETQYF
CDR3 DNA: TGTGCCAGCAGCCCCGGAGCGCAAGAGACCCAGTACTTC

D gene: -
clone size: -
J gene: TRBJ1-3
V gene: TRBV12-5
CDR3 protein: CASGLWGGGLLGNTIYF
CDR3 DNA: TGTGCTAGTGGTTTGTGGGGGGGCGGTCTCTTGGGAAACACCATATATTTT

D gene: -
clone size: -
J gene: TRBJ2-5
V gene: TRBV5-6
CDR3 protein: CANSLQGWQTQYF
CDR3 DNA: TGTGCCAACAGCTTACAGGGTTGGCAGACCCAGTACTTC

D gene: -
clone size: -
J gene: TRBJ1-1
V gene: TRBV10-3
CDR3 protein: CAGHAGGNTEAFF
CDR3 DNA: TGTGCGGGTCATGCGGGGGGCAACACTGAAGCTTTCTTT

D gene: -
clone size: -
J gene: TRBJ1-2
V gene: TRBV6-5
CDR3 protein: CASVIRQSYGYTF
CDR3 DNA: TGTGCCAGCGTCATTCGACAGAGCTATGGCTACACCTTC